The clone carrying this T cell receptor (beta chain) came up many times. Its antigen is not identified. Amplified regions were TCR beta CDR3 sequences from RNA transcripts. The study used the HTBI primer set for a first-round RT-PCR of the TCR CDR3. TCRdb recomputed calls from the multiplex PCR reads with MiXCR, one row per CDR3 protein. The table lists around 600,000 distinct CDR3 sequences, approximately 15% of them singletons. The data derive from a study of T cells in Graves' hyperthyroidism and ophthalmopathy. Overall study findings and caveats: Using 13 V-J features, a model discriminated ophthalmopathy from stable hyperthyroidism.

The CDR3 extends over 15 amino acids. V was pared by 1 base and J by 3 bases, with 13 bases between. Germline values: CDR1 SEHNR, CDR2 FQNEAQ (reference sequence). The sequence was collected from a woman in her forties or fifties with Graves' ophthalmopathy. The sequenced material came from blood. The V and J genes are TRBV7-9 and TRBJ2-7, with D possibly being TRBD2 (6 bases). CDR3 in amino acids: CASSLVDSGIYEQYF. CDR3 coding DNA: TGTGCCAGCAGCTTAGTTGATAGCGGAATCTACGAGCAGTACTTC.